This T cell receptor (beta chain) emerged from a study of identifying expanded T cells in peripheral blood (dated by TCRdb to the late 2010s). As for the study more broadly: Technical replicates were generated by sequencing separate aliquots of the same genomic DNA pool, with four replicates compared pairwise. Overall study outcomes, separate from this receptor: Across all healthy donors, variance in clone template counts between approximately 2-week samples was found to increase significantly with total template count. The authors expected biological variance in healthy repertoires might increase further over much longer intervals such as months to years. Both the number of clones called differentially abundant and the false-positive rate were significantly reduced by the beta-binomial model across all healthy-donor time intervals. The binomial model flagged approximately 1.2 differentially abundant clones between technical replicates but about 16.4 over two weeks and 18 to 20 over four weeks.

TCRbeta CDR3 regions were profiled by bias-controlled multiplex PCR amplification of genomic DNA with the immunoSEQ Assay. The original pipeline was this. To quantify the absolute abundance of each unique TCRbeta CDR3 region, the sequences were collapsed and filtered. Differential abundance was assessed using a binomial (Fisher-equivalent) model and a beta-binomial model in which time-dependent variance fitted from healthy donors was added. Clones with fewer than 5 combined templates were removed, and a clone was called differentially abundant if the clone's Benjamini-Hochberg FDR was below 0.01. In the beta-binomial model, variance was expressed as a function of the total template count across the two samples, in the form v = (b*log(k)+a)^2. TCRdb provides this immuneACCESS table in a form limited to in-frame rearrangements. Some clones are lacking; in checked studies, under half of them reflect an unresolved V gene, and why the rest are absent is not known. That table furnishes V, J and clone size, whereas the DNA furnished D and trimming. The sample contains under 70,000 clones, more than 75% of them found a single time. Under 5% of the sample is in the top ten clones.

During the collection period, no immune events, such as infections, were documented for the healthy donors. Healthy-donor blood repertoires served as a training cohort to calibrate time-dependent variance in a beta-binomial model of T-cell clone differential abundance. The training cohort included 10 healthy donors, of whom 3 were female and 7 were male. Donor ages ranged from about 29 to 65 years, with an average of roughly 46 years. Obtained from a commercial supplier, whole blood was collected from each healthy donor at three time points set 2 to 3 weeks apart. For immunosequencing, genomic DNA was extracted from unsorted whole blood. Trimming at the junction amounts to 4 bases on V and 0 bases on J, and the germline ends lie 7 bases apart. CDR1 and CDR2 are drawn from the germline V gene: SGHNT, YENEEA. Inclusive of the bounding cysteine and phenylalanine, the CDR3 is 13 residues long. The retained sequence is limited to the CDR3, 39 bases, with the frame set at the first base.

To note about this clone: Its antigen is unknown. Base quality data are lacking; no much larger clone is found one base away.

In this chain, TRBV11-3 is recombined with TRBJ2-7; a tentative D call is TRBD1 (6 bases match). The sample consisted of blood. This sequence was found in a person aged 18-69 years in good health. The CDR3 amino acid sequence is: CASSSGHSYEQYF. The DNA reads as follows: TGTGCCAGCAGCTCGGGACACTCCTACGAGCAGTACTTC.